This T cell receptor beta chain originates from a study of vaccination effects on CD4 cells after COVID-19. Study overall: PBMC cultures contained 1.5 million to 2 million cells per well, 10 IU/ml IL-2 and approximately 9.4 ug/ml peptides.

TCRdb's table, derived via immunoSEQ multiplex PCR, lists solely in-frame clones and lacks some. Of 50,000 to 60,000 clones listed, 78% are singletons. Subsequent to a culture period of about ten days, CD4+ T cells were isolated. Either the BNT162b2 or mRNA-1273 vaccine was given to participants in two doses. Nucleocapsid antibody tests were negative, and the vaccine recipients had no prior SARS-CoV-2 infection. V lost 5 bases to trimming and J lost 4 bases; unmatched junction nucleotides: 8. CDR1 is SGHRS, CDR2 YFSETQ, per germline. CDR3 length: 16 residues. For this clone: The antigen remains undetermined.

Study-wide findings and caveats: Clones induced by infection and by vaccine showed marked clonal contraction late after vaccination.

This receptor was obtained from a human donor who received a COVID-19 vaccine. V and J are TRBV5-1 and TRBJ2-1; 11 nucleotides line up with TRBD2. The starting material was CD4+ T cells from PBMCs cultured without peptide, obtained after COVID-19 vaccination. The CDR3 is CASRFSGRGIYNEQFF. For the CDR3, the DNA is TGCGCCAGCAGATTTAGCGGGAGGGGGATATACAATGAGCAGTTCTTC.